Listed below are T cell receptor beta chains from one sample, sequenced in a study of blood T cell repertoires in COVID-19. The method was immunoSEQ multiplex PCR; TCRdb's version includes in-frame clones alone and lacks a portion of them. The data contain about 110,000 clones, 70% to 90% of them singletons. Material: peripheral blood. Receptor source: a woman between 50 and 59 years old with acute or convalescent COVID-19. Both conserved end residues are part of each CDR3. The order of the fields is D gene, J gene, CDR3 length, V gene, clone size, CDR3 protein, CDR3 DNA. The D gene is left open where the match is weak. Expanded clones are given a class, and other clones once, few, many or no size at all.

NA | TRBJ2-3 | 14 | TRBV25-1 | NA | CASSDRGSTDTQYF | TGTGCCAGCAGTGATCGGGGTAGCACAGATACGCAGTATTTT
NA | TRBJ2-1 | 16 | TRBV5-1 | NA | CASSPQGGRDGNEQFF | TGCGCCAGCAGCCCCCAAGGAGGTAGAGATGGCAATGAGCAGTTCTTC
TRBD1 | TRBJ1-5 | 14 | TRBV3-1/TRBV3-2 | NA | CASSQDRAGQPQHF | TGTGCCAGCAGCCAGGACAGGGCGGGTCAGCCCCAGCATTTT
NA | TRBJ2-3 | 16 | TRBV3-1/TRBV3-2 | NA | CASSQDMWEWEDTQYF | TGTGCCAGCAGCCAAGATATGTGGGAGTGGGAAGATACGCAGTATTTT
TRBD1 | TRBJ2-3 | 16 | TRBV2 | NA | CASTMGQGRGTDTQYF | TGTGCCAGCACTATGGGACAGGGGAGAGGAACAGATACGCAGTATTTT
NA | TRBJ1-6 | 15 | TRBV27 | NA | CASRPGGSNNSPLHF | TGTGCCAGCAGGCCGGGGGGCTCGAATAATTCACCCCTCCACTTT
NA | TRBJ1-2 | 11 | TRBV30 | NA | CAWGHFYGYTF | TGTGCCTGGGGACACTTCTATGGCTACACCTTC
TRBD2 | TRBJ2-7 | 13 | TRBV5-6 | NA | CASSPGLEYEQYF | TGTGCCAGCAGCCCAGGACTAGAGTACGAGCAGTACTTC
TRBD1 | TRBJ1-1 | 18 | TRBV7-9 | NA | CASSFDFPGTGGGSEAFF | TGTGCCAGCAGCTTCGATTTTCCCGGGACAGGGGGCGGGAGTGAAGCTTTCTTT
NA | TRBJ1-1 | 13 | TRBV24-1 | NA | CATSGGGNTEAFF | TGTGCCACCAGTGGCGGGGGGAACACTGAAGCTTTCTTT
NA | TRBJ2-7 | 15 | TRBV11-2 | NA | CASSLDPGRVYEQYF | TGTGCCAGCAGCCTTGACCCGGGAAGGGTCTACGAGCAGTACTTC
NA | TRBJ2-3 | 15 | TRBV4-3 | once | CASSQAWRVGGTQYF | TGCGCCAGCAGCCAAGCCTGGAGGGTGGGAGGTACGCAGTATTTT
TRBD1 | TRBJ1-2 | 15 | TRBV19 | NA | CASSSWTGSNYGYTF | TGTGCCAGTAGTTCCTGGACAGGGAGTAACTATGGCTACACCTTC
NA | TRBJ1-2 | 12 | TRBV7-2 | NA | CASSLPGNGYTF | TGTGCCAGCAGCTTACCAGGGAATGGCTACACCTTC
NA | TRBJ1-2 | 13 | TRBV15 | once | CATEDSTQRGYTF | TGTGCCACCGAAGACTCTACCCAGCGGGGCTACACCTTC
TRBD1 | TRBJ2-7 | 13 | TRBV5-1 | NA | CASSPGTAYEQYF | TGCGCCAGCAGCCCTGGGACAGCCTACGAGCAGTACTTC
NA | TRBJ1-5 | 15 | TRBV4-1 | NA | CASSQGGVSNQPQHF | TGCGCCAGCAGCCAAGGGGGGGTTTCCAATCAGCCCCAGCATTTT
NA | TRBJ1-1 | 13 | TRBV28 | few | CASSLGARTEAFF | TGTGCCAGCAGTTTGGGGGCGCGCACTGAAGCTTTCTTT
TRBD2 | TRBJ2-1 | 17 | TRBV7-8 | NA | CASSLIAGGPGGGEQFF | TGTGCCAGCAGCTTAATAGCGGGGGGGCCGGGAGGAGGGGAGCAGTTCTTC
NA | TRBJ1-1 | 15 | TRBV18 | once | CASSPATGGNTEAFF | TGTGCCAGCTCACCAGCGACAGGAGGGAACACTGAAGCTTTCTTT
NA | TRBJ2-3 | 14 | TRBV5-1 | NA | CASSLGSSTDTQYF | TGCGCCAGCAGCTTGGGTAGCAGCACAGATACGCAGTATTTT
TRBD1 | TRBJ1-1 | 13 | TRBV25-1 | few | CASSAPTGTEAFF | TGTGCCAGCAGCGCACCGACAGGGACTGAAGCTTTCTTT
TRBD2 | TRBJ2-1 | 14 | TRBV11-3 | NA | CASSPETSEYEQFF | TGTGCCAGCAGCCCCGAGACTAGCGAATATGAGCAGTTCTTC
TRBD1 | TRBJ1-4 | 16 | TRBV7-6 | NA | CASSPSPGTGNEKLFF | TGTGCCAGCAGCCCCTCTCCCGGGACAGGGAATGAAAAACTGTTTTTT
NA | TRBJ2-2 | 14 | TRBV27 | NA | CASSFAGAGGELFF | TGTGCCAGCAGTTTTGCAGGGGCAGGCGGGGAGCTGTTTTTT
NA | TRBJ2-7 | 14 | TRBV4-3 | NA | CASSQDSLSYEQYF | TGCGCCAGCAGCCAAGATTCACTCTCCTACGAGCAGTACTTC
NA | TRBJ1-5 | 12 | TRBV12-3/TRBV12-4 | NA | CASSEKGGPQHF | TGTGCCAGCAGCGAAAAAGGGGGGCCCCAGCATTTT
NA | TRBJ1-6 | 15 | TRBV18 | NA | CASSPRADYNSPLHF | TGTGCCAGCTCACCGAGGGCAGATTATAATTCACCCCTCCACTTT
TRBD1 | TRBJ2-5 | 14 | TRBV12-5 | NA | CASGPGQGRETQYF | TGTGCTAGTGGCCCGGGACAGGGGAGAGAGACCCAGTACTTC
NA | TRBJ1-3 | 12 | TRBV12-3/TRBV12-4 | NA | CASSNYGNTIYF | TGTGCCAGCAGTAACTATGGAAACACCATATATTTT
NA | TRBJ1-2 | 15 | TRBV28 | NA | CASSPLQTGNYGYTF | TGTGCCAGCAGTCCACTACAGACAGGAAACTATGGCTACACCTTC
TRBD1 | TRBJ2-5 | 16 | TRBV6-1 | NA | CASSGDREDFAETQYF | TGTGCCAGCAGTGGAGACAGGGAAGACTTCGCAGAGACCCAGTACTTC
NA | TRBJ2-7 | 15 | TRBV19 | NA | CASSISSTVGPEQYF | TGTGCCAGTAGTATTTCCTCAACAGTCGGCCCCGAGCAGTACTTC
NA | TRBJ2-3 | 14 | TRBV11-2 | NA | CASSFRGPPDTQYF | TGTGCCAGCAGCTTTCGGGGTCCCCCCGATACGCAGTATTTT
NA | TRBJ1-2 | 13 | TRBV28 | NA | CASRDDSHWWYTF | TGTGCCAGCAGAGACGACAGCCACTGGTGGTACACCTTC
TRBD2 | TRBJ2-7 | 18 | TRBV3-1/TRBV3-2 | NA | CASSQGFFRLAGNYEQYF | TGTGCCAGCAGCCAAGGCTTTTTTCGGCTAGCGGGGAACTACGAGCAGTACTTC
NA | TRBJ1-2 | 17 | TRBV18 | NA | CASSPVRQELNPRGYTF | TGTGCCAGCTCACCGGTTAGACAGGAACTTAACCCCCGGGGCTACACCTTC
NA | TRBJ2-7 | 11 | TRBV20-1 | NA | CSAKRVSEQYF | TGCAGTGCTAAGAGGGTAAGCGAGCAGTACTTC
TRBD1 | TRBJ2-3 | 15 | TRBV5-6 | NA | CASSLAAQGEDTQYF | TGTGCCAGCAGCTTGGCCGCACAGGGGGAGGATACGCAGTATTTT
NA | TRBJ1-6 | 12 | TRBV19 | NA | CASSPGNSPLHF | TGTGCCAGTAGTCCGGGAAATTCACCCCTCCACTTT
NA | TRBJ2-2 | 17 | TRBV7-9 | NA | CASSADGGQGGTGELFF | TGTGCCAGCAGCGCGGACGGTGGGCAGGGAGGCACCGGGGAGCTGTTTTTT
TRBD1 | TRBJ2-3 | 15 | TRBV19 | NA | CASSPSGQFTDTQYF | TGTGCCAGTAGTCCCTCGGGACAGTTCACAGATACGCAGTATTTT
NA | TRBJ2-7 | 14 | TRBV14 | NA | CASSQAPGPYEQYF | TGTGCCAGCAGCCAAGCCCCAGGTCCCTACGAGCAGTACTTC
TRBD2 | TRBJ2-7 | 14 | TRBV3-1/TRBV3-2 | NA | CASSPGLGEYEQYF | TGTGCCAGCAGCCCTGGACTAGGGGAGTACGAGCAGTACTTC
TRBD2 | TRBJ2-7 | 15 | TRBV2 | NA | CASSEVGLAGPEQYF | TGTGCCAGCAGTGAAGTTGGGCTAGCGGGGCCCGAGCAGTACTTC
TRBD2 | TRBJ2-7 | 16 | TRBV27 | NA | CAGSSRIGRGSYEQYF | TGTGCCGGCAGTTCCCGGATAGGGAGGGGCTCCTACGAGCAGTACTTC
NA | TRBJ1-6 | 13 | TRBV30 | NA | CAWTDRRNSPLHF | TGTGCCTGGACTGACAGACGTAATTCACCCCTCCACTTT
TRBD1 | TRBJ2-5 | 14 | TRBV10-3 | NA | CAISVGQGKETQYF | TGTGCCATCAGTGTGGGACAGGGGAAAGAGACCCAGTACTTC
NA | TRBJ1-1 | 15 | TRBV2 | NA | CASSEVTGINTEAFF | TGTGCCAGCAGTGAGGTAACAGGGATAAACACTGAAGCTTTCTTT
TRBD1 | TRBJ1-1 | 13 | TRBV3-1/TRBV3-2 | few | CASSPDDRGRTFF | TGTGCCAGCAGCCCCGACGACAGGGGGCGAACTTTCTTT
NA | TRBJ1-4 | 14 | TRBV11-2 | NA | CASSLGGQREKLFF | TGTGCCAGCAGCTTAGGAGGCCAAAGAGAAAAACTGTTTTTT
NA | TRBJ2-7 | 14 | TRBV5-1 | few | CASSFFRGFYEQYF | TGCGCCAGCAGCTTTTTTAGGGGGTTCTACGAGCAGTACTTC